One T cell receptor beta chain is described in this entry. These data belong to a study of shared clonotypes between healthy human individuals. The wider study: Three plates each covered CD4 naive and memory; CD8 naive two, CD8 memory one.

Healthy HIV-negative adults without recent acute infections or vaccinations served as donors. Using immunoSEQ multiplex PCR, the repertoire was profiled, and TCRdb retains in-frame clones only, with some absent. The table shows some 1,600,000 clones, with 95% to 99% occurring only once. The sequence came from a man in his thirties or forties in good health. The sequencing input was naive CD4+ T cells sorted from blood. Subset here: CD45RA+ positively selected.

The CDR3: CASSLIGGRGDEQFF. In DNA, the CDR3 is TGTGCCAGCAGCTTGATTGGCGGGAGGGGTGATGAGCAGTTCTTC. V and J are TRBV5-4 and TRBJ2-1, with TRBD2 identical over 9 bases. This CDR3 has 15 amino acids. V was pared by 1 base and J by 8 bases, with 7 bases of the junction left unmatched. Germline V gene data show CDR1 as SGHNT and CDR2 as YYREEE (reference sequence). Together with reference TRBV5-4 and TRBJ2-1, the CDR3 gives the full variable domain: ETGVTQSPTHLIKTRGQQVTLRCSSQSGHNTVSWYQQALGQGPQFIFQYYREEENGRGNFPPRFSGLQFPNYSSELNVNALELDDSALYLCASSLIGGRGDEQFFGPGTRLTVL.